This entry concerns a single T cell receptor beta chain. Its target is not known. The sample comes from a study of cytomegalovirus exposure and HLA in healthy donors. Study in general: About 200 million T cells yielded approximately 100 million unique TCR beta sequences, as an earlier analysis found.

V was cut by 0 bases and J by 8 bases, with 18 bases left in between. The CDR3 has 16 residues. CDR1 is SGHRS and CDR2 is YFSETQ in the germline V gene. Study-level findings and limits: The CMV antigen specificity of a few CMV-associated chains was confirmed through in vitro analysis. Follow-up analysis found HLA locus-dependent TCR association rates, highest for DRB1 and lowest for HLA-C. Some V segments could not be told apart, so they were left out, TRBV6-2 and TRBV6-3 among them.

13 Jbeta primers and 60 Vbeta primers were used for the PCR. Using immunoSEQ multiplex PCR, the repertoire was profiled, and TCRdb retains in-frame clones only, with some absent. The sample records some 85,000 clones, roughly 84% being singletons. The rearrangement links TRBV5-1 to TRBJ2-4, with D unresolved. The sequence came from a young man in good health and CMV-seronegative. The specimen sequenced was PBMCs. For the CDR3, the DNA is TGCGCCAGCAGCTTGGCGGGTCCTCGGGTTAAGGACATTCAGTACTTC. Translated, it gives CASSLAGPRVKDIQYF. Based on the CDR3 plus reference TRBV5-1 and TRBJ2-4, the full variable domain is KAGVTQTPRYLIKTRGQQVTLSCSPISGHRSVSWYQQTPGQGLQFLFEYFSETQRNKGNFPGRFSGRQFSNSRSEMNVSTLELGDSALYLCASSLAGPRVKDIQYFGAGTRLSVL.